A single sample is the source of the 27 T cell receptor beta chains below, sequenced in a study of blood T cell repertoires in COVID-19. The protocol was immunoSEQ multiplex PCR, while the TCRdb copy is restricted to in-frame clones and leaves out a portion. The top ten hold about 9.4% of the sample, which has around 400,000 clones, over 75% seen once. Sequencing was done on a sample of peripheral blood. The receptors derive from a woman in her twenties or thirties with COVID-19, enrolled during active disease.

The chain recombines TRBV30 with TRBJ2-5; 7 nucleotides line up with TRBD2. The germline gives CDR1 GTSNPN, CDR2 SVGIG (reference sequence). The CDR3 is 13 residues long. V dropped 2 bases and J dropped 7; count of bases not matched to a gene: 7. The CDR3 nucleotides are TGTGCCTGGAGTCCTGGGGGGGGTGGGACCCAGTACTTC. Translating gives CAWSPGGGGTQYF. The variable domain in full, completed from reference TRBV30 and TRBJ2-5, reads SQTIHQWPATLVQPVGSPLSLECTVEGTSNPNLYWYRQAAGRGLQLLFYSVGIGQISSEVPQNLSASRPQDRQFILSSKKLLLSDSGFYLCAWSPGGGGTQYFGPGTRLLVL.

The chain has TRBV19 and TRBJ2-7; 7 nucleotides match TRBD1. This CDR3 contains 16 residues. The V gene end was trimmed by 5 bases and the J gene end by 6 bases; junction bases not matched to a gene: 16. CDR1 is LNHDA, CDR2 SQIVND, per germline (reference sequence). The CDR3 sequence: CASSARQGSELFEQYF. CDR3 sequence (DNA): TGTGCCAGTAGTGCCCGACAGGGTAGTGAACTTTTCGAGCAGTACTTC.

The rearrangement links TRBV15 to TRBJ2-7; D is uncertain. Trimming removed 11 bases at V and 0 bases at J, with 5 bases between. Germline V lookup: CDR1 LNHNV, CDR2 YYDKDF (reference sequence). The CDR3 covers 10 residues. The DNA of the CDR3 is TGTGCCTCGTTCTCCTACGAGCAGTACTTC. Translation: CASFSYEQYF.

The chain uses TRBV5-8 and TRBJ2-4; D is uncertain. V dropped 7 bases and J dropped 0 bases, with 8 bases sitting between them. The germline gives CDR1 SGHTS, CDR2 YDEGEE. This CDR3 region has 13 residues. The CDR3 sequence is CASDTIAKNIQYF. The CDR3, as DNA: TGTGCCAGCGACACCATAGCCAAAAACATTCAGTACTTC.

The gene calls are TRBV7-2 and TRBJ2-5, with 9 nucleotides matching TRBD2. The junction had 4 bases not matched to a gene; V was cut back by 0 bases and J by 2 bases. Germline CDR1 reads SGHTA; CDR2 reads FQGNSA. CDR3 size: 16 residues. Here the CDR3 DNA reads TGTGCCAGCAGCTTAGCTGGGGCGGGAGGGCAAGAGACCCAGTACTTC. Translated, it gives CASSLAGAGGQETQYF.

The V call is TRBV3-1 (or the pseudogene TRBV3-2), the J call TRBJ2-5, with 11 nucleotides matching TRBD2. The CDR3 spans 15 residues. Trimming took 4 bases from V and 9 from J; bases not matched to a gene: 10. Germline lookup yields CDR1 LGHDT and CDR2 YNNKEL (reference sequence). CDR3 bases: TGTGCCAGCAGCCCCTCCACTAGCGGGGGAAGGGCCCAGTACTTC. Protein sequence: CASSPSTSGGRAQYF.

V gene TRBV28 combines with J gene TRBJ2-1; D perhaps matches TRBD1 (6 bases). CDR1 is MDHEN, CDR2 SYDVKM, per germline. Deletions cut 1 base from V and 7 bases from J, with 32 bases between. The CDR3 is 21 amino acids. This chain's CDR3 is CASSLFLRASGPGHRTNEQFF. CDR3 nucleotides: TGTGCCAGCAGTTTATTTCTCCGAGCCTCAGGCCCGGGACACCGGACGAATGAGCAGTTCTTC.

The chain recombines TRBV7-6 with TRBJ2-3; 9 nucleotides align to TRBD2. This CDR3 spans 15 amino acids. The junction had 3 bases not matched to a gene; V was cut back by 1 base and J by 4 bases. Germline-derived CDR1 and CDR2 are SGHVS and FNYEAQ. CDR3 region: CASSLGASGADTQYF. The CDR3 region has the DNA TGTGCCAGCAGCTTAGGGGCTAGCGGGGCAGATACGCAGTATTTT. The complete variable domain, with remaining parts taken from reference TRBV7-6 and TRBJ2-3, reads GAGVSQSPRYKVTKRGQDVALRCDPISGHVSLYWYRQALGQGPEFLTYFNYEAQQDKSGLPNDRFSAERPEGSISTLTIQRTEQRDSAMYRCASSLGASGADTQYFGPGTRLTVL.

The chain's CDR3 is CASSLAVQGGEQYF. DNA of the CDR3: TGTGCCAGCAGCTTGGCCGTACAGGGGGGCGAGCAGTACTTC. This chain uses TRBV5-6 with TRBJ2-7; TRBD1 matches 8 bases. V lost 0 bases to trimming and J lost 6 bases; unmatched junction nucleotides: 5. CDR3 length equals 14 residues. CDR1 is SGHDT and CDR2 is YYEEEE in the germline V gene.

The genes are TRBV9 and TRBJ2-5, with 9 nucleotides matching TRBD1. Germline V gives CDR1 SGDLS, CDR2 YYNGEE. After removal of 4 bases from V and 4 bases from J, the junction contained 8 bases not matched to a gene. This CDR3 contains 15 residues. CDR3 loop: CASSTLGQGGETQYF. DNA of the CDR3: TGTGCCAGCAGCACTTTGGGACAGGGAGGAGAGACCCAGTACTTC.

V usage is TRBV3-1 (or the pseudogene TRBV3-2) and J usage is TRBJ1-6; D remains unclear. The CDR3 has 14 amino acids. Trimming took 1 base from V and 9 from J, leaving 10 bases between them. Per germline, CDR1 LGHDT and CDR2 YNNKEL (reference sequence). The CDR3 loop is CASSQVQAASPLHF. CDR3 nucleotides: TGTGCCAGCAGCCAAGTCCAGGCAGCTTCACCCCTCCACTTT.

The rearrangement joins TRBV5-1 to TRBJ2-2, with 8 bases aligning to TRBD1. The CDR3 length is 14 residues. From germline, CDR1 is SGHRS and CDR2 YFSETQ. V trimming: 3 bases; J trimming: 6 bases; junction bases outside the gene matches: 4. The CDR3 DNA reads TGCGCCAGCAGCTCACAGGGGGACGCCGGGGAGCTGTTTTTT. Translated: CASSSQGDAGELFF.

A single count supports this clone. The chain is built from TRBV18 and TRBJ1-2, with D possibly matching TRBD1 (6 bases). The V end was cut by 5 bases, the J end by 0 bases, with 13 bases between. Germline V CDR1 and CDR2: KGHSH, LQKENI. The CDR3 consists of 15 residues. The CDR3 here is CASSTVGHTNYGYTF. Here the CDR3 DNA reads TGTGCCAGCTCAACCGTGGGACACACTAACTATGGCTACACCTTC. The whole variable domain, remainder taken from reference TRBV18 and TRBJ1-2, is NAGVMQNPRHLVRRRGQEARLRCSPMKGHSHVYWYRQLPEEGLKFMVYLQKENIIDESGMPKERFSAEFPKEGPSILRIQQVVRGDSAAYFCASSTVGHTNYGYTFGSGTRLTVV.

Here the CDR3 reads CASSLSQEETQYF. The DNA for the CDR3 is TGTGCCAGCAGCCTTAGCCAAGAGGAGACCCAGTACTTC. The chain joins TRBV3-1 (or the pseudogene TRBV3-2) to TRBJ2-5, with D hard to call. The CDR3 totals 13 residues. CDR1 is LGHDT and CDR2 is YNNKEL in the germline V gene (reference sequence). V shed 4 bases and J shed 5 bases, with 11 bases lying between them.

The chain employs TRBV3-1 (or the pseudogene TRBV3-2) and TRBJ2-1, with 8 bases that match TRBD2. The germline CDR1 and CDR2 sequences are LGHDT and YNNKEL (reference sequence). V lost 0 bases to trimming and J lost 7 bases; unmatched junction nucleotides: 8. The CDR3 spans 16 residues. CDR3 region: CASSQDPGGVVNEQFF. CDR3 DNA sequence: TGTGCCAGCAGCCAAGACCCGGGAGGGGTGGTGAATGAGCAGTTCTTC.

This clone was found a few times. This rearrangement joins TRBV27 to TRBJ2-1; 9 nucleotides align to TRBD2. Germline V lookup: CDR1 MNHEY, CDR2 SMNVEV (reference sequence). The CDR3 runs to 14 residues. V was clipped by 6 bases and J by 4 bases; unmatched bases: 4. CDR3 sequence: CASSEREVYNEQFF. Here the CDR3 DNA reads TGTGCCAGCAGCGAGCGGGAGGTTTACAATGAGCAGTTCTTC.

This sequence joins TRBV5-1 and TRBJ2-7; D uncertain. Germline V gene data show CDR1 as SGHRS and CDR2 as YFSETQ. There are 13 residues in the CDR3. V was cut by 4 bases and J by 2 bases, with 10 bases left in between. The CDR3, as DNA: TGCGCCAGCAGCCCCCTTTTTGCCTACGAGCAGTACTTC. Translated, it gives CASSPLFAYEQYF.

This chain joins TRBV7-6 and TRBJ2-1, with D hard to call. V lost 1 base and J lost 8, with 9 bases in between. This CDR3 has 13 residues. Germline CDR1 SGHVS, CDR2 FNYEAQ. Here the CDR3 reads CASSLEASDEQFF. The CDR3, as DNA: TGTGCCAGCAGCTTAGAGGCTAGTGATGAGCAGTTCTTC.

Comments on this clone: The junction and the germline gene differ at one end; a read error may be behind it. The V and J genes are TRBV6-5 and TRBJ2-7, with 7 positions matching TRBD1. Germline lookup yields CDR1 MNHEY and CDR2 SVGAGI. This CDR3 is built from 13 residues. The CDR3 nucleotides read TGCGAACCCGGGGAACAGGGGTCCCACGAGCAGTACTTC. This encodes CEPGEQGSHEQYF.

This chain links TRBV2 with TRBJ2-7; D is unclear. The V end was cut by 6 bases, the J end by 7 bases, with 19 bases between. The CDR3 loop spans 14 amino acids. Germline V lookup: CDR1 SNHLY, CDR2 FYNNEI. The CDR3 nucleotides read TGTGCCAGCAGCGTTTCCCAATCCCTAAAGGAGCAGTACTTC. It translates to CASSVSQSLKEQYF.

The chain is built from TRBV27 and TRBJ2-7; 10 nucleotides agree with TRBD2. Germline CDR1 and CDR2: MNHEY and SMNVEV (reference sequence). The CDR3 is made up of 16 amino acids. Unmatched junction bases numbered 7, after V lost 5 bases and J lost 0 bases. The CDR3 reads CASSPGLARSSYEQYF. The CDR3 bases are TGTGCCAGCAGTCCGGGACTAGCGAGGAGCTCCTACGAGCAGTACTTC.

The CDR3 nucleotides are TGTGCCAGCAGTTACGAGATCGGGAATGAGCAGTTCTTC. Protein sequence: CASSYEIGNEQFF. The V and J genes are TRBV6-5 and TRBJ2-1; D gene ambiguous. The CDR3 is made up of 13 amino acids. V was shortened by 2 bases and J by 7 bases, with 9 bases between the two germline ends. Germline CDR1 reads MNHEY; CDR2 reads SVGAGI.

This chain uses TRBV28 with TRBJ2-7, with 7 nucleotides matching TRBD2. The V segment lost 5 bases and the J segment 1 base; nucleotides outside the gene matches: 8. CDR1 and CDR2 (germline): MDHEN, SYDVKM. The CDR3 extends over 15 amino acids. CDR3 residues: CASSPSGIVSYEQYF. The CDR3 coding sequence is TGTGCCAGCAGTCCCAGCGGGATCGTGTCCTACGAGCAGTACTTC.

The V gene is TRBV9, the J gene TRBJ2-5, with TRBD1 as a possible D gene (6 bases). The germline V and J ends were trimmed by 3 bases and 0 bases, with 9 bases remaining between them. Germline V gene lookup returns CDR1 SGDLS and CDR2 YYNGEE. The CDR3 totals 14 residues. CDR3 DNA sequence: TGTGCCAGCAGCGGGGGACAACACCAAGAGACCCAGTACTTC. Translation: CASSGGQHQETQYF.

The DNA for the CDR3 is TGTGCCAGCAGCCCCGGGACAGGGGGAGAGACCCAGTACTTC. Translation gives CASSPGTGGETQYF. The chain couples TRBV9 to TRBJ2-5; 11 bases agree with TRBD1. Losses at the gene ends were 4 bases for V and 4 bases for J; bases not matched to a gene: 3. This CDR3 has 14 residues. Germline CDR1 reads SGDLS; CDR2 reads YYNGEE.

A single count supports this clone. This chain connects TRBV27 to TRBJ2-1, with D unclear. CDR3 length: 13 amino acids. The germline V gene has CDR1 MNHEY and CDR2 SMNVEV (reference sequence). V was trimmed by 4 bases and J by 6 bases, leaving 10 bases between them. The CDR3 DNA reads as TGTGCCAGCAGTTGGAGAGTTCTCAATGAGCAGTTCTTC. It yields the protein CASSWRVLNEQFF.

In its sample, this clone was seen once. V gene TRBV9 combines with J gene TRBJ2-3, with D possibly TRBD2 on 6 matching bases. V was trimmed by 4 bases and J by 2 bases, leaving 14 bases between them. Germline-derived CDR1 and CDR2 are SGDLS and YYNGEE. The CDR3 extends over 15 amino acids. The CDR3 nucleotides are TGTGCCAGCAGCCCCTGGGACTCGTTCACAGATACGCAGTATTTT. Translation gives CASSPWDSFTDTQYF.